This is a list of T cell receptor beta chains from one sample in a study of T cell responses to AZD1222 COVID-19 vaccine. Data came from immunoSEQ multiplex PCR; TCRdb stores just in-frame clones and leaves some out. The table lists around 150,000 clones, roughly 90% of them singletons. Material: peripheral blood, obtained 28 days after the second AZD1222 dose. The receptors originated from an adult who received the AZD1222 COVID-19 vaccine. Each CDR3 is given with its conserved first and last residue. Fields, in order: J gene, clone size, V gene, D gene, CDR3 DNA, CDR3 protein. A D gene is named only where the DNA matches it firmly. Expanded clones get a size class; other rows say once, few or many, or leave the size out.

TRBJ2-1 . TRBV19 . TGTGCCAGTGAGGAAGGCGGGTTATACAATGAGCAGTTCTTC CASEEGGLYNEQFF
TRBJ1-1 . TRBV3-1/TRBV3-2 . TGTGCCAGCAGCCAAGCAGGGGCCAACACTGAAGCTTTCTTT CASSQAGANTEAFF
TRBJ1-3 once TRBV6-1 . TGTGCCAGCAGTGAAGGGTCATCTGGAAACACCATATATTTT CASSEGSSGNTIYF
TRBJ1-1 . TRBV7-2 TRBD1 TGTGCCAGCAGCGCTGGGACAGTAGTTGAAGCTTTCTTT CASSAGTVVEAFF
TRBJ2-6 once TRBV10-3 . TGTGCCATCAGTGAGTCGCGCTCTGGGGCCAACGTCCTGACTTTC CAISESRSGANVLTF
TRBJ1-2 . TRBV19 . TGTGCCAGTAGTATGGGTCGGGGGCAGGATGGCTACACCTTC CASSMGRGQDGYTF
TRBJ1-1 . TRBV18 TRBD1 TGTGCCAGCTCACGACTGGGACAGGGGTTGGATCAAGCTTTCTTT CASSRLGQGLDQAFF
TRBJ1-5 . TRBV10-3 . TGTGCCATCAGTGAGTACGGGGCCGCAAATCAGCCCCAGCATTTT CAISEYGAANQPQHF
TRBJ1-6 . TRBV2 . TGTGCCAGCAGTGAAGAAGGGGGTTATAATTCACCCCTCCACTTT CASSEEGGYNSPLHF
TRBJ1-5 . TRBV7-9 . TGTGCCAGCAGCCTTTCGGCCGACCCAACCCAGCATTTT CASSLSADPTQHF
TRBJ1-1 . TRBV18 TRBD1 TGTGCCAGCTCACCTCCCGGGACAGGGGGCAGAAACACTGAAGCTTTCTTT CASSPPGTGGRNTEAFF
TRBJ1-1 . TRBV9 . TGTGCCAGCAGCGTAGCTGAGGGACTTGAAGCTTTCTTT CASSVAEGLEAFF
TRBJ1-1 . TRBV6-6 . TGTGCCAGCAGCTCCACAAGAGGGGGGACTGAAGCTTTCTTT CASSSTRGGTEAFF
TRBJ2-3 . TRBV7-9 . TGTGCCAGCAGCTCAGCCCCCCGGGGCTCCACAGATACGCAGTATTTT CASSSAPRGSTDTQYF
TRBJ1-1 . TRBV3-1/TRBV3-2 TRBD1 TGTGCCAGCAGCCTTCGGACAGGGAACACTGAAGCTTTCTTT CASSLRTGNTEAFF
TRBJ1-5 . TRBV4-1 TRBD1 TGCGCCAGCAGCCCTGGGGACAGTCTAAATCAGCCCCAGCATTTT CASSPGDSLNQPQHF
TRBJ2-7 few TRBV29-1 TRBD2 TGCAGCGTTGAGGGAAGCGGGGGGATCTCCTACGAGCAGTACTTC CSVEGSGGISYEQYF
TRBJ1-1 . TRBV7-8 . TGTGCCAGCAGCTTAGGTCCTGACACTGAAGCTTTCTTT CASSLGPDTEAFF
TRBJ2-5 . TRBV9 TRBD2 TGTGCCAGCAGCGAGGGTACCAGCGGGGGGGCAGAAGAGACCCAGTACTTC CASSEGTSGGAEETQYF
TRBJ1-2 . TRBV2 . TGTGCCAGCAGCCCGACAAGCCCAGAATACTATGGCTACACCTTC CASSPTSPEYYGYTF
TRBJ1-6 . TRBV9 . TGTGCCAGCAGCGTAGGTACAGCCAAAACCTCACCCCTCCACTTT CASSVGTAKTSPLHF
TRBJ1-2 . TRBV3-1/TRBV3-2 TRBD1 TGTGCCAGCAGTCGGGACAGGGGAGGTCGTAACTATGGCTACACCTTC CASSRDRGGRNYGYTF
TRBJ1-2 . TRBV9 . TGTGCCAGCAGCCCCGAGTTCGGGGGTTCGGATGGCTACACCTTC CASSPEFGGSDGYTF
TRBJ1-1 . TRBV5-1 TRBD1 TGCGCCAGCAGCCCGCCGCGTCAGGGGGGTGAAGCTTTCTTT CASSPPRQGGEAFF
TRBJ2-7 . TRBV4-1 . TGCGCCAGCAGCCAAGATAGGAACGAGCAGTACTTC CASSQDRNEQYF
TRBJ2-1 . TRBV7-9 TRBD2 TGTGCCAGCAGCCTCGCGGGGACTAGCGGGGGGGCCAATGAGCAGTTCTTC CASSLAGTSGGANEQFF
TRBJ2-1 . TRBV20-1 . TGCAGTGTTTGGGACAACAATGAGCAGTTCTTC CSVWDNNEQFF
TRBJ1-2 once TRBV5-1 . TGCGCCAGCAGCATAATGACAGGCCCTAACTATGGCTACACCTTC CASSIMTGPNYGYTF
TRBJ1-1 . TRBV7-2 . TGTGCCAGCAGCTTAACTCCCACTGAAGCTTTCTTT CASSLTPTEAFF
TRBJ1-5 few TRBV7-8 . TGTGCCAGCAGCTTACAATATGGAGAAAGTACCCAGCCCCAGCATTTT CASSLQYGESTQPQHF
TRBJ2-7 . TRBV11-2 . TGTGCCAGCAGCTTAGATTCAAGGGGGTTCGACGAGCAGTACTTC CASSLDSRGFDEQYF
TRBJ2-7 . TRBV6-5 TRBD1 TGTGCCAGCACCCACAATCCGGACAGGGTTGAAAAGTACTTC CASTHNPDRVEKYF
TRBJ1-3 . TRBV18 . TGTGCCAGCTCACCTGACAGGAGCTCTGGAAACACCATATATTTT CASSPDRSSGNTIYF
TRBJ2-7 few TRBV29-1 . TGCAGCGTTTCCCAGGGAAGTATTTCCTACGAGCAGTACTTC CSVSQGSISYEQYF
TRBJ2-7 . TRBV7-3 TRBD1 TGTGCCAGCAGCTCCTATCCCGGGACAGGGAACGAGCAGTACTTC CASSSYPGTGNEQYF
TRBJ1-1 . TRBV6-5 . TGTGCCAGCAGTTTCTCGAGAGGGGCCGACACTGAAGCTTTCTTT CASSFSRGADTEAFF
TRBJ1-1 . TRBV7-9 TRBD1 TGTGCCAGCAGCTGGACAGGGAGTACTGAAGCTTTCTTT CASSWTGSTEAFF
TRBJ2-2 once TRBV7-9 TRBD2 TGTGCCAGCAGCAGGAGACTAGCTCGAGACACCGGGGAGCTGTTTTTT CASSRRLARDTGELFF
TRBJ1-5 . TRBV27 . TGTGCCAGCTCGGACAGCTCTGCGGCCGGGCTCAATCAGCCCCAGCATTTT CASSDSSAAGLNQPQHF
TRBJ2-7 . TRBV19 . TGTGCCAGTAGTAGGACCGATGGATCCTACGAGCAGTACTTC CASSRTDGSYEQYF
TRBJ2-7 . TRBV2 . TGTGCCAGCAGCGAACAACCCTACGAGCAGTACTTC CASSEQPYEQYF
TRBJ2-2 . TRBV11-2 . TGTGCCAGCAGCTCGGGACTCAACACCGGGGAGCTGTTTTTT CASSSGLNTGELFF
TRBJ2-3 . TRBV19 . TGTGCCAGTAGTATAATCGGCACGGTCACAGATACGCAGTATTTT CASSIIGTVTDTQYF
TRBJ1-1 few TRBV11-3 . TGTGCCAGCAGCTTAGCAATCGGGGAGGTGGCTTTCTTT CASSLAIGEVAFF
TRBJ1-1 . TRBV27 . TGTGCCAGCAGTTTTGTGGCGGGGGCGCCTCGCGGCACTGAAGCTTTCTTT CASSFVAGAPRGTEAFF
TRBJ1-1 . TRBV7-9 TRBD1 TGTGCCAGCAGCCCCACAGGGGCCCAAACGCCCCCGTTT CASSPTGAQTPPF
TRBJ2-2 . TRBV24-1 . TGTGCCACCAGTGATTTTCGGAACACCGGGGAGCTGTTTTTT CATSDFRNTGELFF
TRBJ2-7 . TRBV6-5 . TGTGCCAGCAGACAGGGAGGGGAATTCTCCTACGAGCAGTACTTC CASRQGGEFSYEQYF
TRBJ1-1 . TRBV9 . TGTGCCAGCAGCGTAGGGAAGAACACTGAAGCTTTCTTT CASSVGKNTEAFF